A single sample is the source of the 18 T cell receptor beta chains below, sequenced in a study of cytotoxic CD8 clonotypes in ibrutinib-treated CLL. The assay was immunoSEQ multiplex PCR, and TCRdb's table has in-frame clones only and misses some. Of about 270,000 clones detected, 76% appear once; the ten largest clones hold approximately 5.1%. The source material was PBMCs, sampled at disease progression, from a patient treated with ibrutinib. The receptors come from a human donor with chronic lymphocytic leukemia.

The chain joins TRBV5-6 to TRBJ2-7; the D gene is possibly TRBD2 (6 bases). V lost 4 bases to trimming and J lost 2 bases, with 10 bases between them. Germline V gives CDR1 SGHDT, CDR2 YYEEEE. The CDR3 length is 13 residues. The CDR3 sequence: CASSLLATYEQYF. CDR3 bases: TGTGCCAGCAGCCTCCTAGCGACCTACGAGCAGTACTTC.

V is TRBV7-9 and J is TRBJ2-3; D is perhaps TRBD2 (5 bases). CDR3 size: 15 residues. Trimming removed 6 bases at V and 1 base at J, with 14 bases between. CDR1 and CDR2 (germline): SEHNR, FQNEAQ (reference sequence). The CDR3 sequence is CASSSPAERTDTQYF. As DNA, the CDR3 is TGTGCCAGCAGTAGTCCAGCGGAGCGCACAGATACGCAGTATTTT. Complete variable domain (other parts from reference TRBV7-9 and TRBJ2-3): DTGVSQNPRHKITKRGQNVTFRCDPISEHNRLYWYRQTLGQGPEFLTYFQNEAQLEKSRLLSDRFSAERPKGSFSTLEIQRTEQGDSAMYLCASSSPAERTDTQYFGPGTRLTVL.

The genes are TRBV7-6 and TRBJ1-4, with D possibly TRBD1 on 6 matching bases. Germline values: CDR1 SGHVS, CDR2 FNYEAQ. CDR3 length: 16 amino acids. The V end was cut by 0 bases, the J end by 3 bases, with 11 bases between. The CDR3 bases are TGTGCCAGCAGCTTAGCTGCGGGGGCGGCTAATGAAAAACTGTTTTTT. Its translation is CASSLAAGAANEKLFF.

The rearrangement uses TRBV29-1 and TRBJ1-3; D is undetermined. V lost 3 bases and J 0 bases, leaving 6 bases between the germline ends. This CDR3 has 13 residues. The germline V gene has CDR1 SQVTM and CDR2 ANQGSEA. CDR3 nucleotide sequence: TGCAGCGTTGAGCAAGACTCTGGAAACACCATATATTTT. This codes for CSVEQDSGNTIYF.

The gene calls are TRBV29-1 and TRBJ2-5; possibly TRBD1 or TRBD2 for D (5 bases each). Germline-derived CDR1 and CDR2 are SQVTM and ANQGSEA. V was shortened by 4 bases and J by 0 bases, with 12 bases between the two germline ends. This CDR3 contains 14 residues. The CDR3 sequence: CSVGPGSNQETQYF. The CDR3 DNA is TGCAGCGTTGGGCCAGGGAGCAACCAAGAGACCCAGTACTTC.

In its sample, this clone was seen a few times. This chain links TRBV29-1 with TRBJ2-2; D is possibly TRBD1 (5 bases). V was cut by 5 bases and J by 1 base, with 8 bases left in between. This CDR3 has 13 residues. Germline CDR1 SQVTM, CDR2 ANQGSEA. CDR3 sequence reads: CSVPDRNTGELFF. CDR3 DNA sequence: TGCAGCGTTCCCGACAGGAACACCGGGGAGCTGTTTTTT.

This chain joins TRBV13 and TRBJ1-3; D is unresolved. The CDR3 covers 14 residues. Trimming left V 1 base short and J 1 base short, with 5 bases between. In germline, CDR1 is PRHDT, CDR2 FYEKMQ (reference sequence). CDR3 sequence: CASSLVLSGNTIYF. The CDR3 coding sequence is TGTGCCAGCAGCTTAGTCCTATCTGGAAACACCATATATTTT.

The V call is TRBV15, the J call TRBJ1-5; 10 bases agree with TRBD1. CDR1 and CDR2 (germline): LNHNV, YYDKDF (reference sequence). Germline trimming cut 1 base from V and 2 bases from J; bases unmatched to any gene: 2. The CDR3 totals 16 residues. The CDR3 DNA reads TGTGCCACCAGCAGAGGGGGGACAGGGGGCAATCAGCCCCAGCATTTT. As protein: CATSRGGTGGNQPQHF.

To note about this clone: Possible read error: a much larger clone is one base away. The CDR3 loop reads CASSLTYEQYF. The CDR3, as DNA: TGTGCCAGCAGCTTGACCTACGAGCAGTACTTC. This rearrangement joins TRBV7-2 to TRBJ2-7; D remains unclear. The CDR3 consists of 11 residues. Germline CDR1 SGHTA, CDR2 FQGNSA. V dropped 3 bases and J dropped 2 bases, with 2 bases sitting between them.

The rearrangement uses TRBV19 and TRBJ2-4; 11 nucleotides agree with TRBD1. The length of the CDR3 is 14 residues. With V trimmed by 8 bases and J by 4 bases, 4 bases remained unmatched. The V gene's germline CDR1 is LNHDA and CDR2 SQIVND (reference sequence). The CDR3 sequence: CASRDRGRKNIQYF. Written as DNA, the CDR3 is TGTGCCAGTCGGGACAGGGGGAGGAAAAACATTCAGTACTTC.

The chain employs TRBV25-1 and TRBJ2-1; D perhaps matches TRBD1 (6 bases). Germline CDR1 and CDR2: MGHDK and SYGVNS. With 8 bases removed from V and 0 bases from J, the gap between germline ends came to 14 bases. The CDR3 has 15 residues. CDR3 sequence reads: CASQRGYGSYNEQFF. CDR3 bases: TGTGCCAGCCAGAGGGGGTACGGCTCCTACAATGAGCAGTTCTTC.

This clone appeared once. This chain connects TRBV19 to TRBJ2-5; tentatively, D is TRBD1 (5 bases). V dropped 11 bases and J dropped 7 bases, with 20 bases sitting between them. The CDR3 is 13 residues long. Germline V gene lookup returns CDR1 LNHDA and CDR2 SQIVND (reference sequence). CDR3 in amino acids: CASSTSLRGTQYF. CDR3 DNA sequence: TGTGCCTCTTCCACGTCCCTTAGGGGGACCCAGTACTTC.

The J gene is TRBJ1-1, the V gene TRBV5-6; D remains unclear. CDR1 is SGHDT, CDR2 YYEEEE, per germline. Trimming cost V 0 bases and J 1 base, with 4 bases left between them. The CDR3 is 13 residues long. CDR3 nucleotide sequence: TGTGCCAGCAGCTTGGCAGGGAACACTGAAGCTTTCTTT. It yields the protein CASSLAGNTEAFF.

The chain recombines TRBV29-1 with TRBJ2-5; tentatively, D is TRBD2 (6 bases). Trimming took off 7 bases at V and 5 bases at J, with 17 bases between the two ends. The CDR3 is 13 amino acids. Germline CDR1 reads SQVTM; CDR2 reads ANQGSEA. The DNA of the CDR3 is TGCAGCGGAGGGACTCAAGGGTGGGAGACCCAGTACTTC. Its protein is CSGGTQGWETQYF.

The rearrangement joins TRBV19 to TRBJ2-7, with D tentatively TRBD1 or TRBD2 (5 bases each). The germline CDR1 and CDR2 sequences are LNHDA and SQIVND (reference sequence). This CDR3 has 14 residues. V gave up 6 bases and J gave up 0 bases, with 12 bases separating them. The CDR3 DNA is TGTGCCAGTAGCCCGGGGCCGAGCTCCTACGAGCAGTACTTC. The encoded protein is CASSPGPSSYEQYF.

In this sample, this clone turned up a few times. The chain combines TRBV6-5 with TRBJ1-6; no clear D. CDR1 and CDR2 from the germline V gene are MNHEY and SVGAGI. Trimming took off 0 bases at V and 8 bases at J, with 11 bases between the two ends. CDR3 length: 15 amino acids. The CDR3 DNA sequence: TGTGCCAGCAGTTACTCGACCGGTATAGATTCACCCCTCCACTTT. This encodes CASSYSTGIDSPLHF.

This chain uses TRBV18 with TRBJ2-7; D is ambiguous. Germline V gene lookup returns CDR1 KGHSH and CDR2 LQKENI. V shed 3 bases and J shed 3 bases, with 9 bases lying between them. This CDR3 contains 13 residues. The CDR3 is CASSPRGYYEQYF. CDR3 bases: TGTGCCAGCTCACCCCGTGGGTACTACGAGCAGTACTTC.

The chain combines TRBV28 with TRBJ1-2, with D tentatively TRBD1 (5 bases). Trimming pared 10 bases from V and 7 bases from J, leaving 25 bases between. The CDR3 contains 15 residues. Germline V gene sequence: CDR1 MDHEN, CDR2 SYDVKM. CDR3 amino acids: CATLASSGPRPGYTF. CDR3 nucleotides: TGTGCCACCCTTGCCTCTTCGGGACCTCGTCCTGGCTACACCTTC.